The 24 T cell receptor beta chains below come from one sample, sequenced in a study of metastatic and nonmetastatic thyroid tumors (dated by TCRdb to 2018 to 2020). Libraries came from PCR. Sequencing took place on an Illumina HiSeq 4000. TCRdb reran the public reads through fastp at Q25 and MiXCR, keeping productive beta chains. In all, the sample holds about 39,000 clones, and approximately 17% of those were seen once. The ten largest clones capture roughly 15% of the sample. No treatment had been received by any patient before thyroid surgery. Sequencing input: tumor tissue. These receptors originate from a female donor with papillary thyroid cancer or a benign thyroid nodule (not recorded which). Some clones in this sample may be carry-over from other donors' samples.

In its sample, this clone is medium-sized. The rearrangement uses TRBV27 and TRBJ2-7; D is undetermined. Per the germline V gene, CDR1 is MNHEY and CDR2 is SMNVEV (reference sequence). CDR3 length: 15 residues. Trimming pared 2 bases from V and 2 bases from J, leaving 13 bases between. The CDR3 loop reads CASSLQISGTYEQYF. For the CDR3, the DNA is TGTGCCAGCAGTTTACAAATTTCAGGCACCTACGAGCAGTACTTC.

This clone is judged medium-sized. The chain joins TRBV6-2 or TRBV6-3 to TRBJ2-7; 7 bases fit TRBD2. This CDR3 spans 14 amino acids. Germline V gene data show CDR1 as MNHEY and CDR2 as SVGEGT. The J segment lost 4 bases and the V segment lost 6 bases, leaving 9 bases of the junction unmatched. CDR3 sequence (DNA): TGTGCCAGCAGGTCACCGGGACTACCTTACGAGCAGTACTTC. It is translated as CASRSPGLPYEQYF.

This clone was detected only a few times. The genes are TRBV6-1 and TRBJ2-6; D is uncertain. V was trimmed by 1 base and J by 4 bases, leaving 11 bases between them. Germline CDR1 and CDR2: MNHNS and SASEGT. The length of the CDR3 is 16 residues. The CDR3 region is CASSEVRVHGANVLTF. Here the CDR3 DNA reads TGTGCCAGCAGTGAAGTCCGGGTCCACGGGGCCAACGTCCTGACTTTC.

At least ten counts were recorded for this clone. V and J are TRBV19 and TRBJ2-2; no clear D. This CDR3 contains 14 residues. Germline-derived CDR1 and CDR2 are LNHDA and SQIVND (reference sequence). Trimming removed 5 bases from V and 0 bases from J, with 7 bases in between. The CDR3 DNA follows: TGTGCCAGTAGTGACACTCCGAACACCGGGGAGCTGTTTTTT. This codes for CASSDTPNTGELFF.

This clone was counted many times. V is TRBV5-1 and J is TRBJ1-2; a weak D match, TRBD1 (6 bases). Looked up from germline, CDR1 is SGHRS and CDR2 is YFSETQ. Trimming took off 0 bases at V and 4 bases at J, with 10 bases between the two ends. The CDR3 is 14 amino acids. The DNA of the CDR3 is TGCGCCAGCAGCTTGGTGGACAGTCCCTATGGCTACACCTTC. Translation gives CASSLVDSPYGYTF.

CDR3: CASSSAPGGRFSGFF. The CDR3 DNA sequence: TGTGCCAGCAGCTCCGCCCCTGGCGGCCGGTTCTCAGGTTTCTTT. The chain recombines TRBV9 with TRBJ1-1; D is uncertain. Trimming cost V 4 bases and J 13 bases, with 26 bases left between them. The CDR3 runs to 15 residues. Looked up from germline, CDR1 is SGDLS and CDR2 is YYNGEE.

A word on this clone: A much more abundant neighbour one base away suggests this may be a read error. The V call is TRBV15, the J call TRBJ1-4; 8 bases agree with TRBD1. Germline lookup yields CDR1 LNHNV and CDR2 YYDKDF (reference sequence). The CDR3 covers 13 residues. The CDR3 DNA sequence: TGTGTCACCAGCGGGACAGGTGGTGAAAAACTGTTTTTT. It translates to CVTSGTGGEKLFF.

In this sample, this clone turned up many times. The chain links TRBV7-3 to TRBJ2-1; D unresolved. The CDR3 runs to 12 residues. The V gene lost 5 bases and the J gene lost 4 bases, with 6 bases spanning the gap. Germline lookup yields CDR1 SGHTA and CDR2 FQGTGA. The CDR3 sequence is CASSDGYNEQFF. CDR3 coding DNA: TGTGCCAGCAGCGACGGATACAATGAGCAGTTCTTC.

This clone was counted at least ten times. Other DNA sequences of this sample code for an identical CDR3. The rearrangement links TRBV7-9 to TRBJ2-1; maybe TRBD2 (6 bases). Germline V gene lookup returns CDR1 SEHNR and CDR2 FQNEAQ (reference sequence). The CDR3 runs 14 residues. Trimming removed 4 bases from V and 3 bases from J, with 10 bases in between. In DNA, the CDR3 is TGTGCCAGCAGCTCGGGGGTGAACTACAATGAGCAGTTCTTC. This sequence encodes CASSSGVNYNEQFF.

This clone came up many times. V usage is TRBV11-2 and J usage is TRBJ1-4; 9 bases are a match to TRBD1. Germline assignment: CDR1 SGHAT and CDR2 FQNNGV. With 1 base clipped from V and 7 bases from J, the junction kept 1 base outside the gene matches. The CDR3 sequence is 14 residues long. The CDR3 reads CASSLGTGVEKLFF. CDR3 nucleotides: TGTGCCAGCAGCTTAGGGACAGGGGTTGAAAAACTGTTTTTT.

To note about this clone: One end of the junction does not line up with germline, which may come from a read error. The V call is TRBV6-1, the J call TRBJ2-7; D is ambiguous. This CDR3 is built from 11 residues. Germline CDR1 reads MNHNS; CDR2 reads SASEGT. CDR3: CASSVGNDQYF. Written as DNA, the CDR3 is TGTGCCAGCAGTGTTGGAAACGATCAGTACTTC.

DNA for the CDR3: TGCAGTGCTAGTTATAGCGGGAATTCCTACGAGCAGTACGTC. Translated: CSASYSGNSYEQYV. The rearrangement joins TRBV20-1 to TRBJ2-7, with 8 bases that match TRBD2. Germline CDR1 reads DFQATT; CDR2 reads SNEGSKA (reference sequence). Trimming took 3 bases from V and 1 from J; bases not matched to a gene: 5. This CDR3 has 14 amino acids.

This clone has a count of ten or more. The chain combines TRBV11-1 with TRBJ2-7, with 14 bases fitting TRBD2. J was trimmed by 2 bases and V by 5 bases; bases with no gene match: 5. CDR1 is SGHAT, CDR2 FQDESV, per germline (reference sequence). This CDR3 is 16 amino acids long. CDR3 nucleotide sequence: TGTGCCAGCAGCCGCGGGACTAGCGGGAGCCCCTACGAGCAGTACTTC. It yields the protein CASSRGTSGSPYEQYF.

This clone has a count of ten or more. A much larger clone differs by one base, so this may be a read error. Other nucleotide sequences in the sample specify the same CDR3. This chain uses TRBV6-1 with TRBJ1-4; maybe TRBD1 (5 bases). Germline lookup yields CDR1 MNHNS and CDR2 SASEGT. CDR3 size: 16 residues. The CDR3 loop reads CASSEARGLTNEKLFF. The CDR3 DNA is TGTGCCAGCAGTGAAGCGAGGGGACTGACTAATGAAAAGCTGTTTTTT.

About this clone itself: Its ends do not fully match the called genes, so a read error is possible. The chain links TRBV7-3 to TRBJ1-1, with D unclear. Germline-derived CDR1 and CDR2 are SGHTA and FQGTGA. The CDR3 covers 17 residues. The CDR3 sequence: CVSTPLPRVAFNTEAFF. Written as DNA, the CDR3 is TGTGTCAGCACCCCCCTGCCGAGGGTGGCTTTCAACACTGAAGCTTTCTTT. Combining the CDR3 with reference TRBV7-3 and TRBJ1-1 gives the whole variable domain GAGVSQTPSNKVTEKGKYVELRCDPISGHTALYWYRQSLGQGPEFLIYFQGTGAADDSGLPNDRFFAVRPEGSVSTLKIQRTERGDSAVYLCVSTPLPRVAFNTEAFFGQGTRLTVV.

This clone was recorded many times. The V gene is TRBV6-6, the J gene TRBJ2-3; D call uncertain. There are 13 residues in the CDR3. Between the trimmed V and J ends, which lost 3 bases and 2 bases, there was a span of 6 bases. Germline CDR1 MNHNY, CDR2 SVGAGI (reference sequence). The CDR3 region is CASSYIYTDTQYF. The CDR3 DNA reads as TGTGCCAGCAGTTATATTTACACAGATACGCAGTATTTT.

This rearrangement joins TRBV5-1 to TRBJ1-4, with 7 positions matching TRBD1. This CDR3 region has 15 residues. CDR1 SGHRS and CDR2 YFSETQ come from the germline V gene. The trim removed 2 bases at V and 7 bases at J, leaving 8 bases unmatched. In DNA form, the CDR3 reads TGCGCCAGCAGCTTTAAGGGGGCGCGTACTGAAAAACTGTTTTTT. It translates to CASSFKGARTEKLFF.

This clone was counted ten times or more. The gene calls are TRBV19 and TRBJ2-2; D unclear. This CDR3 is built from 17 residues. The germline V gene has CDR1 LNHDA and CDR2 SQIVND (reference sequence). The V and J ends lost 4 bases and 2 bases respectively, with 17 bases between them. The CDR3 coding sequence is TGTGCCAGTAGTAGGAAAGGGCCTTATTCTAACACCGGGGAGCTGTTTTTT. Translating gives CASSRKGPYSNTGELFF.

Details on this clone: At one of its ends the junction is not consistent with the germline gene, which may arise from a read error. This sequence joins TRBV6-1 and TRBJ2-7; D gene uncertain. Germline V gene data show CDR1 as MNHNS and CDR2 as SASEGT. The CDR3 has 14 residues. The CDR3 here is CASSPRSPPYVQYF. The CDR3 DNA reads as TGTGCCAGCAGTCCCCGGTCCCCACCCTACGTGCAGTACTTC.

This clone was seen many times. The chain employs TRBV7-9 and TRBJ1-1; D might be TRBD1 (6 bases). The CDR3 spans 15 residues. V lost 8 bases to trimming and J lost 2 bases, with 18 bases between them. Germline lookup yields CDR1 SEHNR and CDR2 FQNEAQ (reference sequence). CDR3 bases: TGTGCCAGCGATTATGGGGGGCGGGTTAACACTGAAGCTTTCTTT. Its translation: CASDYGGRVNTEAFF.

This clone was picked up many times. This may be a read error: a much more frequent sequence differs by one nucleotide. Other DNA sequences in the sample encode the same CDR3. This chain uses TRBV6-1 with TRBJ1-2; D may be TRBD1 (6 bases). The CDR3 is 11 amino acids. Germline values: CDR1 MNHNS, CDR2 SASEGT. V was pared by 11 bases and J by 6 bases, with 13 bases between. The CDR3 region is CAVRGRHGYTF. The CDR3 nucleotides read TGTGCCGTTAGGGGGAGACATGGCTACACCTTC.

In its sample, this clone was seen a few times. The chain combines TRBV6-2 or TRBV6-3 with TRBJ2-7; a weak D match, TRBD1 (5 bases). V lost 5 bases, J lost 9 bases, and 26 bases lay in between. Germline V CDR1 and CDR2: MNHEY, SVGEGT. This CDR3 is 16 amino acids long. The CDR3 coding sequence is TGTGCCAGCAGTCGAGCTGGGGCAGCCCGCCGCGCCGGGCAGTACTTC. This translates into CASSRAGAARRAGQYF.

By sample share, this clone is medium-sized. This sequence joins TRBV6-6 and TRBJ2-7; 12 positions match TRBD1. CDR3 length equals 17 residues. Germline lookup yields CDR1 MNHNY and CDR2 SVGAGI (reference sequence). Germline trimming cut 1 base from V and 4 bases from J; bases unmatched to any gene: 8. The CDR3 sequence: CASSYWRPGQGAYEQYF. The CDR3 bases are TGTGCCAGCAGTTACTGGAGACCGGGACAGGGGGCTTACGAGCAGTACTTC.

The CDR3 here is CASRYGGSYEQYF. The CDR3 nucleotides are TGTGCCAGCCGCTATGGTGGCTCCTACGAGCAGTACTTC. The chain couples TRBV11-3 to TRBJ2-7; no reliable D call. The CDR3 spans 13 residues. The V gene lost 8 bases and the J gene lost 0 bases, with 11 bases spanning the gap. Germline V CDR1 and CDR2: SGHNT, YENEEA.